This T cell receptor (beta chain) derives from a study of T cell repertoires in cytomegalovirus infection. The CDR3 is made up of 15 amino acids. The germline CDR1 and CDR2 sequences are LGHNT and FRNRAP. The junction had 8 bases not matched to a gene; V was cut back by 6 bases and J by 7 bases. TCRdb redid the calling of the reads with MiXCR, one entry per CDR3 protein. Here the sample spans 450,000 to 600,000 distinct CDR3 sequences, around 11% being singletons. At least ten counts were recorded for this clonotype. The sequence derives from a human donor in good health (CMV status not recorded). Some clones in this sample may be carry-over from other donors' samples. Input material: PBMCs. The rearrangement links TRBV12-5 to TRBJ1-5; 11 nucleotides agree with TRBD1. The CDR3 sequence is CASGVGDRGYQPQHF. CDR3 DNA: TGTGCTAGTGGCGTAGGGGACAGGGGGTACCAGCCCCAGCATTTT.